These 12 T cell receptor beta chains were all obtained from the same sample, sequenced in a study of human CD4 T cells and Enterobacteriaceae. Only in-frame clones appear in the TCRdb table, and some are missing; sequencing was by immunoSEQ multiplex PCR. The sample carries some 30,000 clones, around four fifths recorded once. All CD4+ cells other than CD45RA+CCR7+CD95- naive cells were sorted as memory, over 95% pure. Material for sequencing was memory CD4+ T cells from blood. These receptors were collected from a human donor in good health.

The CDR3 DNA reads as TGTGCCAGTAGTATTGGTTGGGATGGCTACACCTTC. Amino acids: CASSIGWDGYTF. The chain carries TRBV19 and TRBJ1-2; D is unclear. Germline CDR1 is LNHDA and CDR2 is SQIVND (reference sequence). V shed 3 bases and J shed 6 bases, with 8 bases lying between them. The CDR3 extends over 12 amino acids.

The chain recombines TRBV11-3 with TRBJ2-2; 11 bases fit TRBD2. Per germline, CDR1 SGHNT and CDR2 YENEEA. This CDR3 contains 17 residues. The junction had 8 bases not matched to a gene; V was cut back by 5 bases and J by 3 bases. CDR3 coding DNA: TGTGCCAGCAGCGCGGGACTAGCGGAGATAGACACCGGGGAGCTGTTTTTT. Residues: CASSAGLAEIDTGELFF.

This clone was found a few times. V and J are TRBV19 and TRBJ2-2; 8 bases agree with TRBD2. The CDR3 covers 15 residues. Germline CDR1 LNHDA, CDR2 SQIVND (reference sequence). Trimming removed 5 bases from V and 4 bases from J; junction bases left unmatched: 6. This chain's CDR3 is CASSREGTLTGELFF. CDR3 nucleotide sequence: TGTGCCAGTAGTCGGGAGGGCACACTCACCGGGGAGCTGTTTTTT.

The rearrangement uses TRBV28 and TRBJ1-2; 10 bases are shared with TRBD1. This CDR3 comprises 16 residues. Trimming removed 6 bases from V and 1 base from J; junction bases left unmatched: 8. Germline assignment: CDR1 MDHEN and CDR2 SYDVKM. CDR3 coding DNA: TGTGCCAGCAGGACGACAGGGGGCGAGGATAACTATGGCTACACCTTC. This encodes CASRTTGGEDNYGYTF.

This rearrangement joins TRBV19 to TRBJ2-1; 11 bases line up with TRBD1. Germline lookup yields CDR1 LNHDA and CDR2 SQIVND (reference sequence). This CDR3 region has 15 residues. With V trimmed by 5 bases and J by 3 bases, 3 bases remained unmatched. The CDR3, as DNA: TGTGCCAGTAGTGCCGGGACAGGGGGCTACAATGAGCAGTTCTTC. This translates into CASSAGTGGYNEQFF.

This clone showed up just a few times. The CDR3 bases are TGTGCCAGCAGTACGTTCCGCTCTGGAAACACCATATATTTT. Its translation: CASSTFRSGNTIYF. The J gene is TRBJ1-3, the V gene TRBV28; D is unclear. V was clipped by 5 bases and J by 0 bases, with 8 bases between them. Germline V CDR1 and CDR2: MDHEN, SYDVKM. The CDR3 loop spans 14 amino acids.

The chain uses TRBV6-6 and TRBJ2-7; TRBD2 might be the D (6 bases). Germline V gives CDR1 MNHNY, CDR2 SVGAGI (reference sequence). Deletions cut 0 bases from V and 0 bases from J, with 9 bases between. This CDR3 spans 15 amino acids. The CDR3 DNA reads TGTGCCAGCAGTTACTCGGGCGGGAACTCCTACGAGCAGTACTTC. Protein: CASSYSGGNSYEQYF.

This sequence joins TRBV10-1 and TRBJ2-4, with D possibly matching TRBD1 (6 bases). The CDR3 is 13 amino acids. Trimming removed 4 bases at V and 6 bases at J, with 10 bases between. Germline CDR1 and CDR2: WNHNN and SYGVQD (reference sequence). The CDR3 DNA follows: TGCGCCAGCAGTGCTAGCAGGGGAAACATTCAGTACTTC. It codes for CASSASRGNIQYF.

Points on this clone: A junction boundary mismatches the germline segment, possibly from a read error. The CDR3, as DNA: TGCGCCAGCAGTGCGGCCGGGACAGCCGAAGAGACCCGGTACTTC. Protein product: CASSAAGTAEETRYF. The rearrangement links TRBV10-1 to TRBJ2-5; TRBD1 aligns across 7 bases. CDR1 is WNHNN and CDR2 is SYGVQD in the germline V gene (reference sequence). This CDR3 contains 15 residues.

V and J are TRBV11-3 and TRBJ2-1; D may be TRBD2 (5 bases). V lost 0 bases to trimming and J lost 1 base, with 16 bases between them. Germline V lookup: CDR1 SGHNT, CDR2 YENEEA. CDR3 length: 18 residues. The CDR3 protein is CASSLEQGGSGSYNEQFF. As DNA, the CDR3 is TGTGCCAGCAGCTTAGAGCAAGGCGGGTCGGGGTCCTACAATGAGCAGTTCTTC.

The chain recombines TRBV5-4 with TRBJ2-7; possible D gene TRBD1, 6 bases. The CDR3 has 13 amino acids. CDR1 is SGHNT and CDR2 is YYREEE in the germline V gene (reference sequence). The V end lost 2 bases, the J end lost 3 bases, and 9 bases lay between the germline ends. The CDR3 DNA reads TGTGCCAGCAGCTTTGGACAGAGCTACGAGCAGTACTTC. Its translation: CASSFGQSYEQYF.

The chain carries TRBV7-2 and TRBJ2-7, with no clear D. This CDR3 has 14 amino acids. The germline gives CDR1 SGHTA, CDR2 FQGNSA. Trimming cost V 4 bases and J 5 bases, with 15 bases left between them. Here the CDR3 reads CASSYVVIPNEQYF. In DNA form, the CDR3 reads TGTGCCAGCAGCTACGTAGTTATCCCCAACGAGCAGTACTTC.